This TCR beta chain was profiled in a study of liver allograft versus peripheral blood T cells. Study-level background: The authors compared T cell receptor repertoires in transplanted livers with recipients' peripheral blood repertoires.

Germline CDR1 is LNHDA and CDR2 is SQIVND (reference sequence). V trimming: 5 bases; J trimming: 7 bases; junction bases outside the gene matches: 10. This CDR3 comprises 16 residues. Whole-study results and caveats: According to reports, the T cell receptor repertoires inside liver allografts differed from those in peripheral blood.

With respect to this clonotype: Its antigen remains unknown.

MiXCR was run by TCRdb on the reads, yielding one entry per CDR3 protein. The data show roughly 13,000 distinct CDR3 sequences, about 20% seen once. The rearrangement joins TRBV19 to TRBJ1-5; TRBD1 agrees at 11 bases. This clonotype originated in a human patient who had a liver transplant. Some T cells here may be from the graft donor. The DNA for the CDR3 is TGTGCCAGTAGTTACTGGGACAGGGGGTTTTGGCAGCCCCAGCATTTT. Translation: CASSYWDRGFWQPQHF.